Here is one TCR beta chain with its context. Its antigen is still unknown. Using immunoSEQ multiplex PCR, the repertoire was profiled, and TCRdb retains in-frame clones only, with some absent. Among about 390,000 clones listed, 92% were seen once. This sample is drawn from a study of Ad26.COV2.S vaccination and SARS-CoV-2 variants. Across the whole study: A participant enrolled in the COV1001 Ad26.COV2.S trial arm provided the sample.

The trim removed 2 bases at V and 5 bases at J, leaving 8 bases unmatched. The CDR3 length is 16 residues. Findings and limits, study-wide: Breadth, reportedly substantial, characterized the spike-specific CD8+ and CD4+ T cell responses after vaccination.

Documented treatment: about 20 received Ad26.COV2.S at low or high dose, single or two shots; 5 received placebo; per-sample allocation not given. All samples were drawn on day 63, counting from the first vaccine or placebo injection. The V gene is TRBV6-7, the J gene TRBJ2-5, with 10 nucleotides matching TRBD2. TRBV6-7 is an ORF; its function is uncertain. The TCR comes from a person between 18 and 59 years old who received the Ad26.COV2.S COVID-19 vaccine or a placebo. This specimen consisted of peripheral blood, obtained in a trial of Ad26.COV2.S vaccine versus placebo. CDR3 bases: TGTGCCAGCAGTTACAGAGCGGGGGGGCCGAAGGAGACCCAGTACTTC. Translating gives CASSYRAGGPKETQYF.